The next 24 T cell receptor beta chains were all read from a single sample in a study of blood T cells in healthy people across ages (dated by TCRdb to 2015 to 2017). Library preparation used 5' RACE. Instrument on record: Illumina HiSeq 2500. A second PCR of roughly 7 to 11 cycles was performed with a sample-barcoded 5' primer and a J-beta primer mix. TCRdb reworked the public reads: Q25 trimming with fastp, MiXCR clone assembly, productive beta chains retained. Every CDR3 protein is listed once, alongside the most common genes and DNA of its rows. For this sample the table gives around 1,100,000 distinct CDR3 sequences, of which around two fifths were detected only once. Clones ranked in the top ten supply roughly 14% of the sample. The source material was blood. These TCRs come from a man aged 18 to 35 in good health.

The chain is built from TRBV18 and TRBJ1-4; D is undetermined. Per germline, CDR1 KGHSH and CDR2 LQKENI. The length of the CDR3 is 15 residues. The germline V and J ends were trimmed by 3 bases and 8 bases, with 16 bases remaining between them. The CDR3 here is CASSPASHIGEKLFF. The DNA of the CDR3 is TGTGCCAGCTCACCCGCGTCTCATATTGGGGAAAAACTGTTTTTT.

V gene TRBV29-1 combines with J gene TRBJ1-2, with 8 bases matching TRBD1. V lost 7 bases to trimming and J lost 8 bases; unmatched junction nucleotides: 9. The CDR3 covers 12 residues. Looked up from germline, CDR1 is SQVTM and CDR2 is ANQGSEA. The CDR3 DNA reads as TGCAGCGCACGGACAGGGCTTTCGGGCTACACCTTC. Its protein product is CSARTGLSGYTF.

The chain couples TRBV6-5 to TRBJ2-3; D tentatively reads TRBD1 or TRBD2 (6 bases each). The CDR3 is 16 amino acids. CDR1 MNHEY and CDR2 SVGAGI come from the germline V gene. V was clipped by 0 bases and J by 4 bases, with 14 bases between them. Written as DNA, the CDR3 is TGTGCCAGCAGTTACTCGAAGGGGGGCCGGGCAGATACGCAGTATTTT. Amino acid sequence: CASSYSKGGRADTQYF.

The chain uses TRBV7-9 and TRBJ1-4; D is perhaps TRBD1 (5 bases). Trimming pared 5 bases from V and 0 bases from J, leaving 25 bases between. CDR3 length: 20 residues. Germline CDR1 is SEHNR and CDR2 is FQNEAQ (reference sequence). The CDR3 bases are TGTGCCAGCAGCATAAGACAGCGCCTCCTGCAATCTGCAACTAATGAAAAACTGTTTTTT. Residues: CASSIRQRLLQSATNEKLFF. Full variable domain (missing parts from reference TRBV7-9 and TRBJ1-4): DTGVSQNPRHKITKRGQNVTFRCDPISEHNRLYWYRQTLGQGPEFLTYFQNEAQLEKSRLLSDRFSAERPKGSFSTLEIQRTEQGDSAMYLCASSIRQRLLQSATNEKLFFGSGTQLSVL.

This rearrangement joins TRBV12-3 or TRBV12-4 to TRBJ1-2; D possibly corresponds to TRBD1 (5 bases). Trimming pared 2 bases from V and 5 bases from J, leaving 15 bases between. The CDR3 is 15 residues long. The CDR3 protein is CASSLLPGTLYGYTF. In DNA, the CDR3 is TGTGCCAGCAGTTTACTCCCGGGGACGTTATATGGCTACACCTTC.

The V gene is TRBV12-3 or TRBV12-4, the J gene TRBJ1-3; D is unresolved. The CDR3 length is 15 residues. Trimming shortened V by 0 bases and J by 1 base, and 7 bases separated the two germline ends. In nucleotides, the CDR3 is TGTGCCAGCAGTTTAGCGGTGGGTTCTGGAAACACCATATATTTT. Protein: CASSLAVGSGNTIYF.

This clonotype was counted a few times. The rearrangement uses TRBV12-3 or TRBV12-4 and TRBJ2-2; unclear D gene. The V and J ends lost 8 bases and 7 bases respectively, with 17 bases between them. The length of the CDR3 is 14 residues. The CDR3 DNA follows: TGTGCCAGCGGGTCTGGGGTTCTCGACGGGGAGCTGTTTTTT. This translates into CASGSGVLDGELFF.

This clonotype occurred once. One junction end does not reproduce the germline sequence, and a read error may be involved. This rearrangement joins TRBV7-3 to TRBJ1-2, with D unresolved. The length of the CDR3 is 16 residues. From germline, CDR1 is SGHTA and CDR2 FQGTGA. The CDR3 coding sequence is TGTGTCAGCAGCTTAAATACCCCTGGCAGTAGCTATGGCTACACCTTC. It is translated as CVSSLNTPGSSYGYTF. Combining the CDR3 with reference TRBV7-3 and TRBJ1-2 gives the whole variable domain GAGVSQTPSNKVTEKGKYVELRCDPISGHTALYWYRQSLGQGPEFLIYFQGTGAADDSGLPNDRFFAVRPEGSVSTLKIQRTERGDSAVYLCVSSLNTPGSSYGYTFGSGTRLTVV.

DNA for the CDR3: TGTGCCAGCAGTTCTCGGGACAGGAGCTATAATTCACCCCTCCACTTT. It specifies CASSSRDRSYNSPLHF. The chain recombines TRBV27 with TRBJ1-6; 8 nucleotides line up with TRBD1. Germline loops: CDR1 MNHEY, CDR2 SMNVEV (reference sequence). This CDR3 comprises 16 residues. J gave up 3 bases and V 4 bases, and 5 bases lay outside the gene matches.

The J gene is TRBJ1-5, the V gene TRBV4-2, with D uncertain. CDR1 is LGHNA and CDR2 is YNFKEQ in the germline V gene. Trimming removed 0 bases from V and 3 bases from J, with 3 bases in between. This CDR3 has 13 amino acids. CDR3 nucleotide sequence: TGTGCCAGCAGCCAAGATAACAATCAGCCCCAGCATTTT. Protein sequence: CASSQDNNQPQHF.

This clonotype was detected once. The rearrangement uses TRBV7-2 and TRBJ1-6; D may be TRBD1 (6 bases). Germline V gives CDR1 SGHTA, CDR2 FQGNSA. The CDR3 is made up of 16 amino acids. Trimming stripped 5 bases from V and 8 bases from J, with 19 bases between. This CDR3 is CASSQGDRSGYSPLHF. The CDR3 DNA sequence: TGTGCCAGCAGCCAAGGAGACAGGTCGGGGTATTCACCCCTCCACTTT. The variable domain in full, with the rest retrieved from reference TRBV7-2 and TRBJ1-6, is GAGVSQSPSNKVTEKGKDVELRCDPISGHTALYWYRQSLGQGLEFLIYFQGNSAPDKSGLPSDRFSAERTGGSVSTLTIQRTQQEDSAVYLCASSQGDRSGYSPLHFGNGTRLTVT.

The V and J genes are TRBV7-9 and TRBJ2-5, with TRBD1 as a possible D gene (5 bases). This CDR3 is built from 15 residues. Germline CDR1 and CDR2: SEHNR and FQNEAQ (reference sequence). V was pared by 4 bases and J by 0 bases, with 12 bases between. Here the CDR3 reads CASSYGTGDQETQYF. In DNA form, the CDR3 reads TGTGCCAGCAGCTACGGTACAGGAGACCAAGAGACCCAGTACTTC.

The chain employs TRBV18 and TRBJ2-5; D is uncertain. The closer fit of TRBJ2-1 to the DNA end suggests the J call may be wrong. This CDR3 contains 13 residues. The germline V gene encodes CDR1 KGHSH and CDR2 LQKENI. The CDR3: CASSPSHAETQFF. CDR3 coding DNA: TGTGCCAGCTCACCATCCCACGCGGAGACCCAGTTCTTC.

With regard to this clonotype: One end of the junction varies from germline; a read error may be responsible. CDR3 in DNA: TGTGCCAGCAGTTACGGATTACCGAGCTCCTATAATTCACCTCTCCACTTT. It translates to CASSYGLPSSYNSPLHF. The rearrangement uses TRBV6-6 and TRBJ1-6; D unclear. Germline V gene sequence: CDR1 MNHNY, CDR2 SVGAGI (reference sequence). The CDR3 has 17 residues.

The chain has TRBV14 and TRBJ1-1, with D perhaps TRBD1 (5 bases). With 0 bases removed from V and 11 bases from J, the gap between germline ends came to 7 bases. The germline V gene has CDR1 SGHDN and CDR2 FVKESK. This CDR3 is built from 11 residues. CDR3 DNA sequence: TGTGCCAGCAGCCAAGATTGGGGGGCTTTCTTT. Protein: CASSQDWGAFF.

This clonotype was seen only a few times. The rearrangement uses TRBV4-2 and TRBJ2-5, with D perhaps matching TRBD2 (7 bases). There are 18 residues in the CDR3. The germline V gene has CDR1 LGHNA and CDR2 YNFKEQ. Trimming left V 1 base short and J 1 base short, with 19 bases between. CDR3 sequence (DNA): TGTGCCAGCAGCCAAGGTCACGGCGGGGGCCCCTCCCAAGAGACCCAGTACTTC. Amino acids: CASSQGHGGGPSQETQYF.

This clonotype turned up a few times. A much larger clone differs from this one at a single base, so this may be a read error. The chain is built from TRBV5-1 and TRBJ2-3, with TRBD2 identical over 7 bases. There are 15 residues in the CDR3. With V trimmed by 4 bases and J by 2 bases, 7 bases remained unmatched. CDR1 SGHRS and CDR2 YFSETQ come from the germline V gene. CDR3 coding DNA: TGCGCCAGCAGCAGCGGGGCCATCGACACAGATACGCAGTATTTT. It encodes CASSSGAIDTDTQYF.

About this clonotype: This may come from a read error, since a much larger clone is one base off. V and J are TRBV5-6 and TRBJ1-2, with unresolved D. This CDR3 comprises 13 residues. From germline, CDR1 is SGHDT and CDR2 YYEEEE. V shed 3 bases and J shed 2 bases, with 8 bases lying between them. The CDR3 coding sequence is TGTGCCAGCAGCTCTGACGAGAACTATGGCTACACCTTC. Amino acids: CASSSDENYGYTF. The variable domain in full, with the rest retrieved from reference TRBV5-6 and TRBJ1-2, is DAGVTQSPTHLIKTRGQQVTLRCSPKSGHDTVSWYQQALGQGPQFIFQYYEEEERQRGNFPDRFSGHQFPNYSSELNVNALLLGDSALYLCASSSDENYGYTFGSGTRLTVV.

The gene calls are TRBV28 and TRBJ1-5, with D possibly being TRBD1 (6 bases). Trimming took 6 bases from V and 1 from J, leaving 16 bases between them. The germline gives CDR1 MDHEN, CDR2 SYDVKM. This CDR3 is built from 16 residues. CDR3 sequence (DNA): TGTGCCAGCAGCCACTCCGGGACATGGAGCAATCAGCCCCAGCATTTT. Its protein product is CASSHSGTWSNQPQHF.

This clonotype was seen a handful of times. The chain recombines TRBV7-9 with TRBJ1-2; D gene unclear. CDR1 and CDR2 from the germline V gene are SEHNR and FQNEAQ (reference sequence). Trimming pared 5 bases from V and 3 bases from J, leaving 13 bases between. The CDR3 is 14 amino acids. For the CDR3, the DNA is TGTGCCAGCAGCCGTGGGAACGCACACTATGGCTACACCTTC. Protein product: CASSRGNAHYGYTF.

The chain couples TRBV28 to TRBJ1-5, with a possible D match to TRBD1 (6 bases). Germline V CDR1 and CDR2: MDHEN, SYDVKM. Trimming pared 3 bases from V and 9 bases from J, leaving 15 bases between. The CDR3 covers 14 residues. DNA for the CDR3: TGTGCCAGCAGTTTGGGACATAAAGGGGGGCCCCAGCATTTT. Amino acid sequence: CASSLGHKGGPQHF.

The chain joins TRBV5-1 to TRBJ2-3, with D perhaps assigned TRBD1 or TRBD2 (6 bases each). The V and J ends lost 0 bases and 0 bases respectively, with 11 bases between them. The CDR3 consists of 16 residues. CDR1 and CDR2 (germline): SGHRS, YFSETQ. The CDR3 loop is CASSLGPGASTDTQYF. The CDR3 nucleotides are TGCGCCAGCAGCTTGGGGCCGGGGGCGAGCACAGATACGCAGTATTTT.

This clonotype was observed a handful of times. The rearrangement joins TRBV7-2 to TRBJ2-2; D unresolved. The CDR3 runs to 16 residues. The germline V gene has CDR1 SGHTA and CDR2 FQGNSA. V was shortened by 1 base and J by 4 bases, with 13 bases between the two germline ends. The CDR3 is CASSLERFSPTGELFF. Written as DNA, the CDR3 is TGTGCCAGCAGCTTAGAGCGCTTTTCCCCCACCGGGGAGCTGTTTTTT.

In the case of this clonotype: A much larger clone differs from this one at a single base, so this may be a read error. This sequence joins TRBV9 and TRBJ1-1, with D tentatively TRBD1 (5 bases). The CDR3 totals 13 residues. V dropped 1 base and J dropped 3 bases, with 7 bases sitting between them. Germline lookup yields CDR1 SGDLS and CDR2 YYNGEE. CDR3 nucleotides: TGTGCCAGCAGCGTATGGGGGGACACTGAAGCTTTCTTT. Its protein product is CASSVWGDTEAFF.